The 16 T cell receptor beta chains below all came from one sample that was sequenced in a study of shared clonotypes between healthy human individuals. The protocol was immunoSEQ multiplex PCR, while the TCRdb copy is restricted to in-frame clones and leaves out a portion. Found here are just over 2,000,000 clones, about 95% of them singletons; the top ten hold more than 0.1%. Sequences were obtained from naive CD4+ T cells sorted from blood. Subset given: CD45RA+ positively selected. The receptors were sampled from a man younger than 35 in good health.

The rearrangement uses TRBV11-2 and TRBJ2-7; D may match TRBD1 or TRBD2 (9 bases each). With 4 bases removed from V and 3 bases from J, the gap between germline ends came to 16 bases. CDR3 length equals 15 residues. Germline V gene data show CDR1 as SGHAT and CDR2 as FQNNGV. CDR3 protein: CASSSSGTGFYEQYF. Here the CDR3 DNA reads TGTGCCAGCAGCTCTAGCGGGACAGGGTTCTACGAGCAGTACTTC. Full variable domain (outside the CDR3, taken from reference TRBV11-2 and TRBJ2-7): EAGVAQSPRYKIIEKRQSVAFWCNPISGHATLYWYQQILGQGPKLLIQFQNNGVVDDSQLPKDRFSAERLKGVDSTLKIQPAKLEDSAVYLCASSSSGTGFYEQYFGPGTRLTVT.

The chain uses TRBV7-2 and TRBJ2-5; D gene unclear. This CDR3 is 15 amino acids long. Trimming took 1 base from V and 0 from J, leaving 9 bases between them. Germline V gene data show CDR1 as SGHTA and CDR2 as FQGNSA. CDR3: CASSLVGVNQETQYF. The CDR3 nucleotides read TGTGCCAGCAGCTTAGTAGGCGTAAACCAAGAGACCCAGTACTTC.

This clone is a singleton in its sample. V is TRBV20-1 and J is TRBJ1-1; maybe TRBD1 (6 bases). From germline, CDR1 is DFQATT and CDR2 SNEGSKA (reference sequence). The CDR3 runs 10 residues. Trimming took 3 bases from V and 7 from J, leaving 6 bases between them. The CDR3 nucleotides are TGCAGTGCTAGGACAGGTGAAGCTTTCTTT. It specifies CSARTGEAFF.

This clone was detected only once. This chain uses TRBV10-1 with TRBJ2-7; 10 nucleotides align to TRBD2. V lost 6 bases, J lost 5 bases, and 7 bases stayed unmatched. The CDR3 runs 14 residues. Germline CDR1 and CDR2: WNHNN and SYGVQD (reference sequence). The CDR3 region has the DNA TGCGCCAGCAGCAGCGGGGGGGCCGCCGACGAGCAGTACTTC. Amino acids: CASSSGGAADEQYF.

The chain uses TRBV5-1 and TRBJ2-7; 15 bases are a match to TRBD2. CDR3 length equals 14 residues. Germline CDR1 SGHRS, CDR2 YFSETQ. Trimming cost V 4 bases and J 7 bases; bases outside gene matches: 3. Here the CDR3 DNA reads TGCGCCAGCAGCGAAGGACTAGCGGGAGGGGAGCAGTACTTC. Its protein is CASSEGLAGGEQYF.

Concerning this clone: Other nucleotide sequences in the sample specify the same CDR3. The V call is TRBV5-1, the J call TRBJ2-3; 7 bases are shared with TRBD2. V was pared by 1 base and J by 3 bases, with 5 bases of the junction left unmatched. Germline V lookup: CDR1 SGHRS, CDR2 YFSETQ. The CDR3 length is 15 residues. This CDR3 is CASSLQGGSTDTQYF. As DNA, the CDR3 is TGCGCCAGCAGCTTGCAGGGAGGGTCAACAGATACGCAGTATTTT.

With regard to this clone: The sample holds other DNA sequences that translate to the same CDR3. This chain uses TRBV7-2 with TRBJ2-3, with TRBD2 matching 13 bases. Germline-derived CDR1 and CDR2 are SGHTA and FQGNSA. The CDR3 sequence is 16 residues long. V lost 1 base to trimming and J lost 5 bases; unmatched junction nucleotides: 3. CDR3 nucleotides: TGTGCCAGCAGCTTAGAACTAGCGGGAGGGGGAGATACGCAGTATTTT. It yields the protein CASSLELAGGGDTQYF.

J is TRBJ1-1 and V is TRBV6-1, with 9 bases aligning to TRBD1. Germline CDR1 is MNHNS and CDR2 is SASEGT. With V trimmed by 5 bases and J by 4 bases, 8 bases remained unmatched. The CDR3 sequence is 15 residues long. The CDR3 bases are TGTGCCAGCAGTACTTGGGACAGGGAGGGCACTGAAGCTTTCTTT. Amino acid sequence: CASSTWDREGTEAFF.

This chain connects TRBV4-1 to TRBJ2-6, with a possible D match to TRBD2 (6 bases). Trimming left V 0 bases short and J 3 bases short, with 9 bases between. The length of the CDR3 is 16 residues. Germline V gives CDR1 MGHRA, CDR2 YSYEKL. The chain's CDR3 is CASSQDGGFGANVLTF. CDR3 coding DNA: TGCGCCAGCAGCCAAGATGGAGGGTTTGGGGCCAACGTCCTGACTTTC.

The V and J genes are TRBV4-1 and TRBJ2-1, with TRBD2 matching over 12 bases. In germline, CDR1 is MGHRA, CDR2 YSYEKL. J was trimmed by 0 bases and V by 4 bases; bases with no gene match: 10. CDR3 length: 19 residues. The CDR3 DNA follows: TGCGCCAGCAGCCCCGGGACTAGCGGGTTAATGAGCTCCTACAATGAGCAGTTCTTC. Encoded protein: CASSPGTSGLMSSYNEQFF.

As for this clone: The sample has other DNA sequences that encode this CDR3 too. V usage is TRBV19 and J usage is TRBJ2-7; D might be TRBD1 (6 bases). The CDR3 totals 13 residues. V lost 3 bases and J lost 4, with 10 bases in between. CDR1 and CDR2 (germline): LNHDA, SQIVND (reference sequence). CDR3 sequence: CASSINREYEQYF. In nucleotides, the CDR3 is TGTGCCAGTAGTATCAACAGGGAATACGAGCAGTACTTC.

The chain recombines TRBV19 with TRBJ1-1; perhaps TRBD1 as D (5 bases). The V end was cut by 6 bases, the J end by 3 bases, with 11 bases between. The CDR3 sequence is 13 residues long. The germline V gene has CDR1 LNHDA and CDR2 SQIVND (reference sequence). CDR3 amino acids: CASRGMGDTEAFF. The CDR3, as DNA: TGTGCCAGTAGAGGTATGGGGGACACTGAAGCTTTCTTT.

The rearrangement joins TRBV5-6 to TRBJ1-1, with D tentatively TRBD1 (5 bases). Germline CDR1 and CDR2: SGHDT and YYEEEE. This CDR3 is built from 13 residues. The V end was cut by 7 bases, the J end by 3 bases, with 13 bases between. This CDR3 reads CASGGDSDTEAFF. DNA for the CDR3: TGTGCCAGCGGAGGGGACTCGGACACTGAAGCTTTCTTT.

Remarks on this clone: Other DNA sequences of this sample code for an identical CDR3. The chain couples TRBV7-2 to TRBJ1-5, with 8 bases fitting TRBD1. V was clipped by 3 bases and J by 4 bases; unmatched bases: 2. Germline V gene sequence: CDR1 SGHTA, CDR2 FQGNSA. The CDR3 runs to 14 residues. CDR3 nucleotide sequence: TGTGCCAGCAGCTTCGACAGGGGAAATCAGCCCCAGCATTTT. Encoded protein: CASSFDRGNQPQHF.

This chain links TRBV11-2 with TRBJ2-3; 10 nucleotides match TRBD2. The CDR3 extends over 15 amino acids. Germline loops: CDR1 SGHAT, CDR2 FQNNGV. The V and J ends lost 4 bases and 5 bases, in that order; junction bases with no gene match: 6. The DNA for the CDR3 is TGTGCCAGCAGCTCCCAGCGGGGGGGTGGAGATACGCAGTATTTT. The encoded protein is CASSSQRGGGDTQYF.

The sample holds one count of this clone. The gene calls are TRBV6-1 and TRBJ1-1; D perhaps matches TRBD1 (5 bases). Per germline, CDR1 MNHNS and CDR2 SASEGT. This CDR3 spans 13 amino acids. The V end lost 5 bases, the J end lost 2 bases, and 9 bases lay between the germline ends. Written as DNA, the CDR3 is TGTGCCAGCAGTTTGACAGCTAACACTGAAGCTTTCTTT. Translating gives CASSLTANTEAFF.